Presented here are 28 T cell receptor beta chains from one specimen sequenced in a study of T cell responses to AZD1222 COVID-19 vaccine. Clones were read by immunoSEQ multiplex PCR, and TCRdb kept only the in-frame ones, dropping some. The sample shows approximately 120,000 clones, about 88% of them seen only once. The source was peripheral blood, collected on day 0 of AZD1222 vaccination. Receptors were obtained from an adult in good health.

The CDR3 here is CASSQGEGANVLTF. The CDR3 region has the DNA TGTGCCAGCAGCCAAGGGGAAGGGGCCAACGTCCTGACTTTC. The rearrangement joins TRBV3-1 (or the pseudogene TRBV3-2) to TRBJ2-6, with unresolved D. This CDR3 spans 14 amino acids. Germline-derived CDR1 and CDR2 are LGHDT and YNNKEL (reference sequence). V gave up 1 base and J gave up 4 bases, with 5 bases separating them.

The chain links TRBV9 to TRBJ2-1; D is perhaps TRBD1 or TRBD2 (5 bases each). The germline V gene encodes CDR1 SGDLS and CDR2 YYNGEE. This CDR3 has 15 amino acids. V was trimmed by 4 bases and J by 5 bases, leaving 16 bases between them. The CDR3 bases are TGTGCCAGCAGCCCCGTCGGGACCCGGGACAATGAGCAGTTCTTC. This translates into CASSPVGTRDNEQFF.

Only one count was recorded for this clone. The chain combines TRBV6-5 with TRBJ1-5; D gene ambiguous. This CDR3 has 14 residues. V was trimmed by 5 bases and J by 9 bases, leaving 17 bases between them. Germline CDR1 MNHEY, CDR2 SVGAGI. CDR3: CASSPLGVGLPQHF. CDR3 in DNA: TGTGCCAGCAGTCCCCTCGGGGTTGGACTGCCCCAGCATTTT.

This chain connects TRBV4-1 to TRBJ1-2; D not resolved. V lost 6 bases and J lost 4, with 27 bases in between. Germline V gives CDR1 MGHRA, CDR2 YSYEKL. The CDR3 covers 18 residues. The CDR3: CASSPLNLLRTTIYGYTF. For the CDR3, the DNA is TGCGCCAGCAGTCCCCTGAACCTATTACGAACGACTATCTATGGCTACACCTTC.

The gene calls are TRBV15 and TRBJ2-3; D possibly corresponds to TRBD1 (6 bases). V shed 0 bases and J shed 5 bases, with 15 bases lying between them. Per germline, CDR1 LNHNV and CDR2 YYDKDF (reference sequence). This CDR3 region has 16 residues. The CDR3 loop reads CATSRDLGGRRDTQYF. The CDR3 DNA follows: TGTGCCACCAGCAGAGATCTTGGGGGCAGAAGAGATACGCAGTATTTT.

This clone was seen a handful of times. The chain recombines TRBV19 with TRBJ1-1; TRBD1 aligns across 9 bases. From germline, CDR1 is LNHDA and CDR2 SQIVND (reference sequence). The CDR3 consists of 16 residues. Trimming cost V 5 bases and J 3 bases; bases outside gene matches: 10. In DNA, the CDR3 is TGTGCCAGTAGTCCCTGGACAGGGGATGGAGACACTGAAGCTTTCTTT. It codes for CASSPWTGDGDTEAFF.

The chain employs TRBV9 and TRBJ1-1, with D possibly TRBD1 on 5 matching bases. V lost 0 bases, J lost 1 base, and 10 bases lay in between. Germline V CDR1 and CDR2: SGDLS, YYNGEE. This CDR3 region has 15 residues. The CDR3, as DNA: TGTGCCAGCAGCGTAGTCCCAGGGCCGAACACTGAAGCTTTCTTT. Its translation: CASSVVPGPNTEAFF.

V gene TRBV27 combines with J gene TRBJ1-2, with 7 bases matching TRBD1. The CDR3 covers 14 residues. Germline V lookup: CDR1 MNHEY, CDR2 SMNVEV (reference sequence). V shed 5 bases, J shed 4 bases, and the junction held 7 bases outside the gene matches. CDR3 bases: TGTGCCAGCAGTCCGTCGGGACAGATCTATGGCTACACCTTC. Its protein is CASSPSGQIYGYTF.

This clone is classed as large. The chain carries TRBV9 and TRBJ1-1, with a possible D match to TRBD1 (5 bases). Trimming removed 2 bases from V and 4 bases from J, with 12 bases in between. CDR1 and CDR2 (germline): SGDLS, YYNGEE. CDR3 length: 14 residues. The CDR3 here is CASSVTGTGTEAFF. The CDR3 DNA is TGTGCCAGCAGCGTTACAGGTACGGGCACTGAAGCTTTCTTT.

The rearrangement links TRBV10-2 to TRBJ2-1, with 15 bases matching TRBD2. The CDR3 has 19 residues. The J segment lost 1 base and the V segment lost 6 bases, leaving 10 bases of the junction unmatched. The germline V gene has CDR1 WSHSY and CDR2 SAAADI. The CDR3 DNA is TGCGCCAGCAGGCGCGGACTAGCGGGGGGGCCGCGGTCCTACAATGAGCAGTTCTTC. This gives the protein CASRRGLAGGPRSYNEQFF.

This chain links TRBV3-1 (or the pseudogene TRBV3-2) with TRBJ1-2; D unclear. Trimming stripped 1 base from V and 3 bases from J, with 9 bases between. The CDR3 has 14 amino acids. Germline V gives CDR1 LGHDT, CDR2 YNNKEL (reference sequence). CDR3 nucleotides: TGTGCCAGCAGCCAAGGGAACCTCTACTATGGCTACACCTTC. The encoded protein is CASSQGNLYYGYTF.

J is TRBJ1-3 and V is TRBV13; D unclear. Trimming stripped 2 bases from V and 0 bases from J, with 5 bases between. Germline loops: CDR1 PRHDT, CDR2 FYEKMQ (reference sequence). The CDR3 consists of 14 residues. CDR3 loop: CASSLPSSGNTIYF. In DNA, the CDR3 is TGTGCCAGCAGCTTACCCAGCTCTGGAAACACCATATATTTT.

V usage is TRBV27 and J usage is TRBJ1-1, with TRBD1 matching 12 bases. V dropped 3 bases and J dropped 10; count of bases not matched to a gene: 6. The length of the CDR3 is 14 residues. Per germline, CDR1 MNHEY and CDR2 SMNVEV (reference sequence). CDR3: CASSLTGTGGRAFF. CDR3 sequence (DNA): TGTGCCAGCAGTTTGACCGGGACAGGGGGCAGAGCTTTCTTT.

The chain couples TRBV10-3 to TRBJ2-3; 11 bases fit TRBD2. Germline CDR1 ENHRY, CDR2 SYGVKD. Trimming at V came to 0 bases and at J to 3 bases, leaving 5 bases not matched to a gene. The CDR3 spans 17 residues. The CDR3 bases are TGTGCCATCAGTGAGTCGATCACTAGCGGGGGTACAGATACGCAGTATTTT. It codes for CAISESITSGGTDTQYF.

This sequence joins TRBV18 and TRBJ1-3, with D perhaps TRBD1 (5 bases). V was trimmed by 3 bases and J by 4 bases, leaving 13 bases between them. This CDR3 spans 15 amino acids. CDR1 is KGHSH and CDR2 is LQKENI in the germline V gene. The CDR3 nucleotides are TGTGCCAGCTCACCCCCGGGAGGGGAAGGAAACACCATATATTTT. Protein product: CASSPPGGEGNTIYF.

In its sample, this clone was seen a few times. V is TRBV5-1 and J is TRBJ2-3; 8 bases are a match to TRBD2. CDR1 and CDR2 (germline): SGHRS, YFSETQ. The CDR3 is made up of 15 amino acids. With V trimmed by 1 base and J by 4 bases, 5 bases remained unmatched. The CDR3 region has the DNA TGCGCCAGCAGCTTGACTAGCGGCTGGGCAGATACGCAGTATTTT. It translates to CASSLTSGWADTQYF.

The chain carries TRBV7-2 and TRBJ2-7, with 12 bases identical to TRBD2. This CDR3 contains 17 residues. Germline loops: CDR1 SGHTA, CDR2 FQGNSA. After removal of 1 base from V and 7 bases from J, the junction contained 11 bases not matched to a gene. In DNA form, the CDR3 reads TGTGCCAGCAGCTTAGGGGACCTAGCGGGGGGGCAGGGAGAGCAGTACTTC. As protein: CASSLGDLAGGQGEQYF.

The V and J genes are TRBV5-6 and TRBJ2-7; 8 bases agree with TRBD1. This CDR3 has 15 amino acids. CDR1 SGHDT and CDR2 YYEEEE come from the germline V gene. The junction had 6 bases not matched to a gene; V was cut back by 1 base and J by 3 bases. The CDR3 sequence: CASSLYPGTGYEQYF. The CDR3 bases are TGTGCCAGCAGCTTGTACCCAGGGACAGGCTACGAGCAGTACTTC.

V and J are TRBV27 and TRBJ2-7; 9 positions agree with TRBD1. There are 17 residues in the CDR3. J was trimmed by 2 bases and V by 4 bases; bases with no gene match: 12. The V gene's germline CDR1 is MNHEY and CDR2 SMNVEV (reference sequence). The DNA of the CDR3 is TGTGCCAGCAGTTCGACGACCCGGGACAGGGTACCCTACGAGCAGTACTTC. Its protein product is CASSSTTRDRVPYEQYF.

The V call is TRBV7-3, the J call TRBJ2-2; D is undetermined. Germline V lookup: CDR1 SGHTA, CDR2 FQGTGA. V was shortened by 4 bases and J by 4 bases, with 4 bases between the two germline ends. The CDR3 spans 12 residues. CDR3 DNA sequence: TGTGCCAGCAGCTCCCCCACCGGGGAGCTGTTTTTT. Translation: CASSSPTGELFF.

The chain carries TRBV27 and TRBJ2-7, with D perhaps matching TRBD2 (5 bases). V was pared by 0 bases and J by 5 bases, with 11 bases between. The V gene's germline CDR1 is MNHEY and CDR2 SMNVEV (reference sequence). The CDR3 has 14 amino acids. The CDR3 DNA reads as TGTGCCAGCAGTTTATCGGGGTTGCGGGACGAGCAGTACTTC. Amino acids: CASSLSGLRDEQYF.

The chain links TRBV7-9 to TRBJ1-1, with D hard to call. This CDR3 comprises 14 residues. Germline values: CDR1 SEHNR, CDR2 FQNEAQ (reference sequence). V was cut by 1 base and J by 14 bases, with 20 bases left in between. The CDR3 loop reads CASSLDGGLGFGFF. CDR3 DNA: TGTGCCAGCAGCTTAGACGGCGGGCTGGGGTTCGGCTTCTTT.

This clone came up once. The V and J genes are TRBV7-8 and TRBJ2-6; D is uncertain. Per germline, CDR1 SGHVS and CDR2 FQNEAQ. Trimming left V 5 bases short and J 6 bases short, with 11 bases between. The CDR3 spans 14 residues. The CDR3 nucleotides are TGTGCCAGCAGCCCCGCCCGAGCGGCCAACGTCCTGACTTTC. It translates to CASSPARAANVLTF.

The chain employs TRBV6-5 and TRBJ1-6; 9 bases fit TRBD1. V dropped 5 bases and J dropped 7; count of bases not matched to a gene: 3. From germline, CDR1 is MNHEY and CDR2 SVGAGI. The CDR3 has 14 amino acids. CDR3 DNA sequence: TGTGCCAGCAGTACCGGGACAGGGAATTCACCCCTCCACTTT. The encoded protein is CASSTGTGNSPLHF.

The V gene is TRBV7-2, the J gene TRBJ1-2; weak D call: TRBD1 (6 bases). The CDR3 totals 15 residues. V lost 5 bases, J lost 5 bases, and 18 bases lay in between. In germline, CDR1 is SGHTA, CDR2 FQGNSA. The CDR3 protein is CASSNDRTAIYGYTF. CDR3 nucleotides: TGTGCCAGCAGCAACGACCGGACAGCCATTTATGGCTACACCTTC.

The genes are TRBV27 and TRBJ1-2; a weak D match, TRBD1 (5 bases). CDR1 and CDR2 (germline): MNHEY, SMNVEV (reference sequence). V gave up 1 base and J gave up 4 bases, with 10 bases separating them. The CDR3 length is 14 residues. CDR3 protein: CASSLFPGTYGYTF. Written as DNA, the CDR3 is TGTGCCAGCAGTTTATTCCCAGGGACCTATGGCTACACCTTC.

Points on this clone: Other DNA sequences in the same sample also yield this CDR3. The V gene is TRBV6-5, the J gene TRBJ1-5; D unresolved. The CDR3 sequence is 13 residues long. Germline CDR1 reads MNHEY; CDR2 reads SVGAGI. V lost 0 bases, J lost 3 bases, and 3 bases lay in between. CDR3 nucleotide sequence: TGTGCCAGCAGTTACTCGCACAATCAGCCCCAGCATTTT. Its translation: CASSYSHNQPQHF.

As DNA, the CDR3 is TGTGCCACCAGTGATTCTTCCTCAGCTGGGGCACCTGAAAAACTGTTTTTT. Encoded protein: CATSDSSSAGAPEKLFF. The J gene is TRBJ1-4, the V gene TRBV24-1, with D perhaps TRBD1 (5 bases). V lost 2 bases to trimming and J lost 7 bases, with 19 bases between them. The CDR3 loop spans 17 amino acids. CDR1 and CDR2 from the germline V gene are KGHDR and SFDVKD.